This T cell receptor beta chain was observed in a study of blood T cell repertoires in COVID-19. Study details: Donors in the United States, Italy and Spain gave samples during acute or convalescent COVID-19.

Germline V gives CDR1 SNHLY, CDR2 FYNNEI. Trimming cost V 5 bases and J 6 bases; bases outside gene matches: 7. The CDR3 runs to 14 residues. TCRdb keeps only in-frame clones here, not all; method: immunoSEQ multiplex PCR. The repertoire consists of 150,000 to 200,000 clones, with 70% to 85% occurring once and the leading ten covering less than 8%. The chain has TRBV2 and TRBJ1-5, with 7 bases that match TRBD1. This TCR derives from an elderly man with COVID-19, enrolled during active disease. Sequenced input: peripheral blood. Here the CDR3 reads CASSLEGARQPQHF. CDR3 in DNA: TGTGCCAGCAGTTTGGAGGGGGCTCGTCAGCCCCAGCATTTT.